This is a list of T cell receptor beta chains from one sample in a study of radiation and T cells in renal cell carcinoma. The repertoire was sequenced with immunoSEQ multiplex PCR; TCRdb's copy has only in-frame clones and lacks some. The table lists around 16,000 clones, around 50% of them singletons, with approximately 40% in the top ten. The specimen was tumor tissue, collected from a patient whose treatment included radiotherapy and nephrectomy. All receptors derive from a woman aged 55-69 years with renal cell carcinoma. The CDR3 runs from the conserved cysteine through the conserved F or W. Fields, in order: V gene, clone size, D gene, J gene, CDR3 protein, CDR3 DNA. A D gene is named only where the DNA matches it firmly. Clone size, where shown, is once, few, many, or a class for clones that have expanded.

V: TRBV4-2; size: -; D: -; J: TRBJ1-1; CDR3: CASSQDLYREPTEAFF; DNA: TGTGCCAGCAGCCAAGATCTCTACAGGGAACCCACTGAAGCTTTCTTT
V: TRBV27; size: few; D: -; J: TRBJ1-5; CDR3: CASSSPNQPQHF; DNA: TGTGCCAGCAGTTCCCCCAATCAGCCCCAGCATTTT
V: TRBV4-1; size: many; D: TRBD1; J: TRBJ2-7; CDR3: CASSQNAGGAYEQYF; DNA: TGCGCCAGCAGCCAGAATGCAGGGGGCGCCTACGAGCAGTACTTC
V: TRBV7-9; size: -; D: -; J: TRBJ2-1; CDR3: CASSLSFGGSSYNEQFF; DNA: TGTGCCAGCAGCCTAAGTTTTGGAGGAAGCTCCTACAATGAGCAGTTCTTC
V: TRBV19; size: few; D: TRBD2; J: TRBJ2-3; CDR3: CASSIRGVADTQYF; DNA: TGTGCCAGTAGTATCCGGGGGGTGGCCGATACGCAGTATTTT
V: TRBV9; size: -; D: -; J: TRBJ2-5; CDR3: CASSVNGLGTQYF; DNA: TGTGCCAGCAGCGTAAATGGGTTGGGGACCCAGTACTTC
V: TRBV5-1; size: -; D: -; J: TRBJ1-5; CDR3: CASSLGGTRGEPQHF; DNA: TGCGCCAGCAGCTTGGGAGGGACTCGGGGGGAGCCCCAGCATTTT
V: TRBV2; size: -; D: -; J: TRBJ1-2; CDR3: CASSGGYGYTF; DNA: TGTGCCAGCAGTGGGGGATATGGCTACACCTTC
V: TRBV4-2; size: -; D: -; J: TRBJ2-3; CDR3: CASTQSRGHTDTQYF; DNA: TGTGCCAGCACCCAGTCGCGGGGTCACACAGATACGCAGTATTTT
V: TRBV6-1; size: -; D: -; J: TRBJ1-2; CDR3: CASSDNGRDYGYTF; DNA: TGTGCCAGCAGTGATAACGGCAGGGACTATGGCTACACCTTC
V: TRBV9; size: -; D: -; J: TRBJ2-5; CDR3: CASSQDHRDRETQYF; DNA: TGTGCCAGCAGCCAAGACCACAGGGACCGGGAGACCCAGTACTTC
V: TRBV7-6; size: -; D: -; J: TRBJ2-1; CDR3: CASSSTVTSYNEQFF; DNA: TGTGCCAGCAGCTCCACAGTCACCTCCTACAATGAGCAGTTCTTC
V: TRBV6-6; size: -; D: -; J: TRBJ2-7; CDR3: CASSYSGSLYEQYF; DNA: TGTGCCAGCAGTTACTCGGGCAGCCTCTACGAGCAGTACTTC
V: TRBV25-1; size: -; D: TRBD1; J: TRBJ1-2; CDR3: CASSTGPMRGYTF; DNA: TGTGCCAGTTCGACAGGGCCCATGAGAGGCTACACCTTC
V: TRBV9; size: -; D: -; J: TRBJ2-5; CDR3: CASSVAAASRETQYF; DNA: TGTGCCAGCAGCGTAGCTGCGGCTAGTCGAGAGACCCAGTACTTC
V: TRBV10-3; size: -; D: -; J: TRBJ2-3; CDR3: CASSWVWASDTQYF; DNA: TGTGCCAGCAGTTGGGTTTGGGCCTCAGATACGCAGTATTTT
V: TRBV5-1; size: -; D: -; J: TRBJ2-7; CDR3: CASSFTTRAYEQYF; DNA: TGCGCCAGCAGCTTTACTACTAGAGCCTACGAGCAGTACTTC
V: TRBV19; size: -; D: -; J: TRBJ2-7; CDR3: CASSIAGRSSYEQYF; DNA: TGTGCCAGTAGTATAGCGGGTCGAAGCTCCTACGAGCAGTACTTC
V: TRBV30; size: few; D: -; J: TRBJ1-2; CDR3: CAWSGSGISGYTF; DNA: TGTGCCTGGAGTGGGTCGGGTATATCAGGCTACACCTTC
V: TRBV7-6; size: -; D: -; J: TRBJ2-5; CDR3: CASSLGTRETQYF; DNA: TGTGCCAGCAGCTTAGGGACGAGGGAGACCCAGTACTTC
V: TRBV29-1; size: -; D: -; J: TRBJ2-3; CDR3: CSQTKITDTQYF; DNA: TGCAGCCAGACTAAGATTACAGATACGCAGTATTTT
V: TRBV2; size: -; D: -; J: TRBJ1-2; CDR3: CASRSGREIQDPKTNYGYTF; DNA: TGTGCCAGCAGATCGGGACGGGAGATTCAGGATCCGAAAACTAACTATGGCTACACCTTC
V: TRBV6-5; size: -; D: -; J: TRBJ1-1; CDR3: CASSVSETEAFF; DNA: TGTGCCAGCAGTGTTAGTGAGACTGAAGCTTTCTTT
V: TRBV18; size: many; D: -; J: TRBJ2-7; CDR3: CASSPSSYEQYF; DNA: TGTGCCAGCTCACCGAGCAGCTACGAGCAGTACTTC
V: TRBV2; size: -; D: -; J: TRBJ2-2; CDR3: CASSAAFYHRYSANTGELFF; DNA: TGTGCCAGCAGTGCTGCGTTTTATCACAGATACTCCGCGAACACCGGGGAGCTGTTTTTT
V: TRBV6-5; size: few; D: -; J: TRBJ1-1; CDR3: CASSYGGRSTEAFF; DNA: TGTGCCAGCAGTTACGGGGGGCGCAGCACTGAAGCTTTCTTT
V: TRBV19; size: -; D: -; J: TRBJ2-3; CDR3: CASRVGTASTDTQYF; DNA: TGTGCCAGTAGAGTCGGTACGGCTAGCACAGATACGCAGTATTTT
V: TRBV28; size: -; D: -; J: TRBJ2-3; CDR3: CAIGDGNTDTQYF; DNA: TGTGCCATCGGGGACGGGAACACAGATACGCAGTATTTT
V: TRBV27; size: -; D: -; J: TRBJ1-5; CDR3: CASSLAGSKSGAQHF; DNA: TGTGCCAGCAGTTTGGCAGGTTCCAAATCGGGGGCCCAGCATTTT
V: TRBV9; size: many; D: TRBD1; J: TRBJ1-2; CDR3: CASSVGTGNYGYTF; DNA: TGTGCCAGCAGCGTAGGGACAGGGAACTATGGCTACACCTTC
V: TRBV28; size: few; D: -; J: TRBJ1-6; CDR3: CASSLGGSGSPLHF; DNA: TGTGCCAGCAGTTTAGGGGGGTCTGGGTCACCCCTCCACTTT
V: TRBV2; size: few; D: -; J: TRBJ2-7; CDR3: CASSNRAGEQYF; DNA: TGTGCCAGCAGCAACAGGGCAGGCGAGCAGTACTTC
V: TRBV9; size: -; D: -; J: TRBJ1-1; CDR3: CASSGAVGRMNTEAFF; DNA: TGTGCCAGCAGCGGCGCGGTGGGGAGGATGAACACTGAAGCTTTCTTT
V: TRBV5-1; size: -; D: TRBD1; J: TRBJ2-5; CDR3: CASSLGTGPLGEYF; DNA: TGCGCCAGCAGCTTGGGGACAGGTCCGCTCGGGGAGTACTTC
V: TRBV9; size: -; D: -; J: TRBJ2-6; CDR3: CASSVATRVGVSGANVLTF; DNA: TGTGCCAGCAGCGTAGCTACCAGGGTTGGGGTCTCTGGGGCCAACGTCCTGACTTTC
V: TRBV5-5; size: -; D: TRBD2; J: TRBJ2-1; CDR3: CASSLGLAFEQFF; DNA: TGTGCCAGCAGCTTAGGACTAGCGTTTGAGCAGTTCTTC
V: TRBV27; size: -; D: -; J: TRBJ2-4; CDR3: CASSKTPPLTNIQYF; DNA: TGTGCCAGCAGTAAGACACCCCCTTTAACAAACATTCAGTACTTC
V: TRBV29-1; size: -; D: -; J: TRBJ2-2; CDR3: CSAELRGAENTGELFF; DNA: TGCAGCGCCGAACTTAGAGGGGCTGAGAACACCGGGGAGCTGTTTTTT
V: TRBV6-5; size: few; D: -; J: TRBJ1-2; CDR3: CASSYSYGANYGYTF; DNA: TGTGCCAGCAGTTACTCTTACGGAGCTAACTATGGCTACACCTTC
V: TRBV7-2; size: once; D: -; J: TRBJ2-1; CDR3: CASSLVPGGITYNEQFF; DNA: TGTGCCAGCAGCTTAGTCCCGGGGGGCATTACCTACAATGAGCAGTTCTTC
V: TRBV28; size: -; D: TRBD1; J: TRBJ1-2; CDR3: CASRETGGDYGYTF; DNA: TGTGCCAGCAGGGAGACAGGGGGGGACTATGGCTACACCTTC
V: TRBV6-1; size: -; D: -; J: TRBJ2-2; CDR3: CASIPGVNTGELFF; DNA: TGTGCCAGCATCCCGGGGGTGAACACCGGGGAGCTGTTTTTT